This T cell receptor beta chain was profiled in a study of shared clonotypes between healthy human individuals. All participating donors were Caucasian adults from Nashville, Tennessee. Comment on this clone: What it binds is unknown. A much larger clone differs by one base, so this may be a read error. Other nucleotide sequences from this sample produce the same CDR3.

Whole-study findings and limits: Roughly 5% of naive CD4 clonotypes were shared across four donors. Investigators expected sequencing depth to affect clonotype sharing among donors. Apart from blood, nothing was sampled; tissue repertoires likely differ.

This table comes from immunoSEQ multiplex PCR, and its TCRdb copy is limited to in-frame clones, with some not included. The sample lists about 100,000 clones, 67% seen once, with about 24% in the top ten. Germline values: CDR1 SEHNR, CDR2 FQNEAQ (reference sequence). V was clipped by 5 bases and J by 2 bases; unmatched bases: 9. This CDR3 has 16 residues. V and J are TRBV7-9 and TRBJ2-1; 7 nucleotides agree with TRBD2. The sequencing input was memory CD8+ T cells sorted from blood. The subset: CD45RO+ cells pooled with CCR7-negative TemRA cells. The receptor was derived from a woman between 25 and 40 years old in good health. Here the CDR3 DNA reads TGTGCCAGCAGCCCTAGGGGCGGGAGCGCCTACAATGAGCAGTTCTTC. Protein product: CASSPRGGSAYNEQFF.